Shown below are 16 T cell receptor beta chains from a single sample sequenced in a study of blood T cell repertoires in COVID-19. TCRdb keeps only in-frame clones here, not all; method: immunoSEQ multiplex PCR. The sample has approximately 56,000 clones; just under 90% are singletons. Sequenced input: peripheral blood. All receptors derive from an elderly man with active or convalescent COVID-19.

V and J are TRBV7-2 and TRBJ1-1; 9 bases line up with TRBD1. After removal of 0 bases from V and 4 bases from J, the junction contained 3 bases not matched to a gene. The CDR3 runs 15 residues. Per the germline V gene, CDR1 is SGHTA and CDR2 is FQGNSA. The CDR3 loop is CASSLAGQGVTEAFF. DNA for the CDR3: TGTGCCAGCAGCTTAGCGGGACAGGGTGTCACTGAAGCTTTCTTT.

The chain employs TRBV4-1 and TRBJ1-6, with D unclear. CDR1 and CDR2 from the germline V gene are MGHRA and YSYEKL. V dropped 0 bases and J dropped 5 bases, with 11 bases sitting between them. There are 16 residues in the CDR3. CDR3 sequence: CASSQDPSANNSPLHF. DNA for the CDR3: TGCGCCAGCAGCCAAGATCCGTCCGCGAATAATTCACCCCTCCACTTT.

This rearrangement joins TRBV7-2 to TRBJ2-5; TRBD1 is a possible D gene (6 bases). The CDR3 has 14 residues. The V and J ends lost 5 bases and 5 bases respectively, with 15 bases between them. Germline V gives CDR1 SGHTA, CDR2 FQGNSA. This CDR3 reads CASSQQGSAETQYF. In DNA form, the CDR3 reads TGTGCCAGCAGCCAACAGGGTTCTGCCGAGACCCAGTACTTC.

V usage is TRBV30 and J usage is TRBJ2-3; tentative D call: TRBD2 (6 bases). Germline assignment: CDR1 GTSNPN and CDR2 SVGIG (reference sequence). The CDR3 length is 13 residues. CDR3 DNA sequence: TGTGGCGGAGGGGCTAGTAGAACAGATACGCAGTATTTT. Protein sequence: CGGGASRTDTQYF.

V and J are TRBV6-5 and TRBJ1-5; possibly TRBD1 for D (6 bases). CDR1 is MNHEY and CDR2 is SVGAGI in the germline V gene. The CDR3 consists of 13 residues. The V gene lost 6 bases and the J gene lost 3 bases, with 9 bases spanning the gap. The chain's CDR3 is CASSRGANQPQHF. The CDR3 bases are TGTGCCAGCAGCAGGGGAGCCAATCAGCCCCAGCATTTT.

J is TRBJ2-7 and V is TRBV6-1; 10 bases map to TRBD2. Germline V gene lookup returns CDR1 MNHNS and CDR2 SASEGT. This CDR3 contains 14 residues. Trimming cost V 3 bases and J 2 bases; bases outside gene matches: 1. DNA for the CDR3: TGTGCCAGCAGTGAGACTAGCGGGCCCTACGAGCAGTACTTC. It translates to CASSETSGPYEQYF.

The chain combines TRBV7-9 with TRBJ2-6; D is uncertain. CDR1 is SEHNR, CDR2 FQNEAQ, per germline (reference sequence). The V and J ends lost 2 bases and 5 bases respectively, with 10 bases between them. CDR3 size: 15 residues. The CDR3 bases are TGTGCCAGCAGCTTAAGCCCTCTGTGGGCCAACGTCCTGACTTTC. Its translation is CASSLSPLWANVLTF.

This clone has more than one count but fewer than ten. This specimen includes other DNA sequences encoding the same CDR3. This chain uses TRBV19 with TRBJ2-5, with D maybe TRBD1 (5 bases). Trimming pared 9 bases from V and 2 bases from J, leaving 13 bases between. Germline V lookup: CDR1 LNHDA, CDR2 SQIVND (reference sequence). The CDR3 sequence is 13 residues long. This chain's CDR3 is CASRRQGQETQYF. The CDR3 bases are TGTGCCAGCAGGCGGCAGGGTCAAGAGACCCAGTACTTC.

This chain links TRBV5-1 with TRBJ1-6; 7 positions agree with TRBD1. This CDR3 spans 14 amino acids. The V and J ends lost 2 bases and 7 bases, in that order; junction bases with no gene match: 3. Germline CDR1 SGHRS, CDR2 YFSETQ. The CDR3 DNA is TGCGCCAGCAGCTTCACAGGGGACAATTCACCCCTCCACTTT. Residues: CASSFTGDNSPLHF.

V and J are TRBV6-6 and TRBJ1-2, with TRBD1 matching over 7 bases. After removal of 5 bases from V and 4 bases from J, the junction contained 10 bases not matched to a gene. CDR3 length: 15 residues. Looked up from germline, CDR1 is MNHNY and CDR2 is SVGAGI (reference sequence). The CDR3 spells CASSTRDSAGYGYTF. The CDR3 region has the DNA TGTGCCAGCAGTACGCGGGACAGTGCGGGCTATGGCTACACCTTC.

This clone has only a few counts. The V call is TRBV5-7, the J call TRBJ1-1, with 8 bases matching TRBD1. TRBV5-7 is recorded as an ORF, its role being uncertain. The CDR3 has 15 amino acids. Losses at the gene ends were 4 bases for V and 2 bases for J; bases not matched to a gene: 7. CDR3 nucleotides: TGTGCCAGCAGCGGGCGGGACAGGTTAAACACTGAAGCTTTCTTT. Translating gives CASSGRDRLNTEAFF.

This chain links TRBV2 with TRBJ1-2; 7 bases agree with TRBD1. CDR3 length equals 12 residues. V lost 1 base to trimming and J lost 7 bases; unmatched junction nucleotides: 0. Germline loops: CDR1 SNHLY, CDR2 FYNNEI. In nucleotides, the CDR3 is TGTGCCAGCAGTGAAGAGGGGGCTGGCTACACCTTC. Protein sequence: CASSEEGAGYTF. The complete variable domain, with remaining parts taken from reference TRBV2 and TRBJ1-2, reads EPEVTQTPSHQVTQMGQEVILRCVPISNHLYFYWYRQILGQKVEFLVSFYNNEISEKSEIFDDQFSVERPDGSNFTLKIRSTKLEDSAMYFCASSEEGAGYTFGSGTRLTVV.

The chain joins TRBV30 to TRBJ2-5, with 11 nucleotides matching TRBD2. Germline V lookup: CDR1 GTSNPN, CDR2 SVGIG (reference sequence). V was pared by 3 bases and J by 2 bases, with 2 bases of the junction left unmatched. There are 14 residues in the CDR3. The CDR3 DNA is TGTGCCTGGAGAAGACTAGCGGGACAAGAGACCCAGTACTTC. It is translated as CAWRRLAGQETQYF.

The chain carries TRBV23-1 and TRBJ2-3; TRBD1 might be the D (6 bases). TRBV23-1 is sorted into the ORF group, with uncertain function. V was clipped by 5 bases and J by 2 bases, with 11 bases between them. CDR3 length: 14 amino acids. CDR3 protein: CASSRTEDTDTQYF. The CDR3, as DNA: TGCGCCAGCAGTAGGACAGAGGACACAGATACGCAGTATTTT.

The rearrangement uses TRBV27 and TRBJ1-1, with 8 positions matching TRBD1. The V and J ends lost 3 bases and 11 bases, in that order; junction bases with no gene match: 8. Germline CDR1 MNHEY, CDR2 SMNVEV (reference sequence). This CDR3 is 13 amino acids long. The CDR3 loop reads CASSFNQGAWAFF. The CDR3 nucleotides read TGTGCCAGCAGTTTCAATCAGGGGGCGTGGGCTTTCTTT.

The V gene is TRBV2, the J gene TRBJ2-7; D is uncertain. There are 11 residues in the CDR3. Germline CDR1 reads SNHLY; CDR2 reads FYNNEI. Deletions cut 6 bases from V and 1 base from J, with 4 bases between. CDR3 nucleotide sequence: TGTGCCAGCAGCCCATCCTACGAGCAGTACTTC. It specifies CASSPSYEQYF.